This TCR beta chain was identified in a study of OX40 agonist ivuxolimab in advanced cancers. For the study at large: Patients with hepatocellular carcinoma, melanoma, renal cell or head and neck cancer made up the dose-escalation patients. The mean age was roughly 60 years, ranging from 23 to 79, with 80% to 85% of participants male.

As regards this clone: The antigen is not known.

This CDR3 spans 15 amino acids. The J segment lost 0 bases and the V segment lost 5 bases, leaving 4 bases of the junction unmatched. Germline CDR1 MNHEY, CDR2 SVGAGI. Study observations and caveats: Expanded clones were, on average, more numerous in CD8+ T cells than in CD4+.

The method was immunoSEQ multiplex PCR; TCRdb's version includes in-frame clones alone and lacks a portion of them. The sample includes under 70,000 clones, roughly nine tenths of them seen just once. Blood sampling took place at baseline, cycle 4 day 1, and cycle 7 day 1. Sequenced material: CD4+ or CD8+ T cells sorted from blood, taken in a trial of the OX40 agonist ivuxolimab. The receptor comes from an adult with an advanced solid tumor such as melanoma, head and neck, liver or kidney cancer. The chain recombines TRBV6-5 with TRBJ1-3, with 7 bases lining up with TRBD1. In DNA, the CDR3 is TGTGCCAGCAGTCCCGGGACAGCCTCTGGAAACACCATATATTTT. It codes for CASSPGTASGNTIYF.